This TCR beta chain is from a study of spatial heterogeneity in lung cancer (dated by TCRdb to between 2018 and 2021). Background on the whole study: More beta-chain than alpha-chain transcripts were consistently detected, likely reflecting higher beta-chain transcript abundance. A strong correlation was found between TCR transcript counts in tumor regions and a T cell transcriptional module score from matched bulk RNA-seq. In the raw uncorrected reads, each unique combination of TCR and UMI appeared more than ten times on average. TCR alpha and beta repertoires were quantitatively compared across multiple tumor regions, matched nontumor lung and blood in non-small cell lung cancer. The study linked features of the TCR repertoire to counts of nonsynonymous mutations, which were determined by whole-exome sequencing of tumor tissue. At surgery, both alpha and beta chains were TCR-sequenced in roughly 200 tumor regions, fewer than 85 matched nontumor lung samples and a few dozen PBMC samples.

Libraries were prepared through 5' RACE. TCRdb shows the sequencer as NextSeq 500. In the TCR library protocol, a unique molecular identifier was attached to each TCR cDNA molecule so that PCR and sequencing errors could be corrected. On the authors' methods: TCR identification, UMI-based error correction and CDR3 extraction were all carried out with Decombinator tools. Expanded TCRs were defined as those above a frequency of 2 per 1,000, corresponding to the top 1% of the tumor frequency distribution. Expanded tumor TCRs statistically deemed absent (corrected P<0.05) from at least one tumor region were classed as regional, and all other expanded tumor TCRs were classed as ubiquitous. Renyi diversity was calculated using the R vegan package after each repertoire was subsampled 100 times to 5,000 TCRs. CDR3 similarity networks were built from amino acid triplet string-kernel similarity, with CDR3s being connected when pairwise similarity was above 0.82. The public reads were quality trimmed at Q25 with fastp and then assembled into clones with MiXCR by TCRdb, keeping productive beta chains. Rows matching on CDR3 protein sequence are summarized as one entry with the most common DNA and genes. TCRdb, not the original authors, processed these V and J calls. Within this sample are about 10,000 distinct CDR3 sequences, with 5.5% to 7.5% of them counted one time only. Around 10% of the sample comes from the top ten.

Summary of the overall study and its limitations: TCR-seq coverage of tumor T cells was estimated to be only roughly 7% for alpha chains and around 13% for beta chains. The tumor nonsynonymous mutation count correlated with the number of expanded alpha and beta TCRs within the tumor. Confirming at a functional level the hypothesis that regional TCRs recognize regional mutations was considered to require additional single-cell paired TCR alpha and beta sequencing. Counts of ubiquitous and regional expanded TCRs were found to correlate with counts of ubiquitous and regional nonsynonymous mutations, respectively.

The CDR3, from cysteine to phenylalanine, totals 12 residues. The kept DNA is CDR3 alone, 36 bases in frame from the first base. The germline V gene sets CDR1 to MNHEY and CDR2 to SVGEGT. V loses 6 bases, J loses 8 bases, and the germline ends lie 13 bases apart. The time point label of this sample denotes: sample taken at primary tumor resection. The donors were 70 or so patients from the lung TRACERx cohort who had early-stage, untreated non-small cell lung cancer. For TCR sequencing, whole RNA was extracted from tumor and nontumor lung tissue, or from cryopreserved PBMC samples, and no cell sorting was done. A patient was chosen for TCR sequencing only when enough RNA was available from at least two tumor regions. Before being selected, tumor and adjacent nontumor lung specimens were reviewed by a lung pathologist. This clonotype was picked up many times. The clone's antigen remains unknown. Qualities for individual bases were not recorded, and no much larger clone is one base off. This beta chain slipped into a library made for alpha chains as a stray read, so its size is not meaningful.

The source is a male donor with early-stage non-small cell lung cancer. Here the chain combines TRBV6-2 or TRBV6-3 and TRBJ1-1, and TRBD1 may be the D gene, going by 6 matching bases. This material consisted of lung tumor tissue, taken at surgery. The CDR3 is CASSLLGTEAFF. The DNA is as follows: TGTGCCAGCAGCCTCCTTGGGACAGAAGCTTTCTTT.